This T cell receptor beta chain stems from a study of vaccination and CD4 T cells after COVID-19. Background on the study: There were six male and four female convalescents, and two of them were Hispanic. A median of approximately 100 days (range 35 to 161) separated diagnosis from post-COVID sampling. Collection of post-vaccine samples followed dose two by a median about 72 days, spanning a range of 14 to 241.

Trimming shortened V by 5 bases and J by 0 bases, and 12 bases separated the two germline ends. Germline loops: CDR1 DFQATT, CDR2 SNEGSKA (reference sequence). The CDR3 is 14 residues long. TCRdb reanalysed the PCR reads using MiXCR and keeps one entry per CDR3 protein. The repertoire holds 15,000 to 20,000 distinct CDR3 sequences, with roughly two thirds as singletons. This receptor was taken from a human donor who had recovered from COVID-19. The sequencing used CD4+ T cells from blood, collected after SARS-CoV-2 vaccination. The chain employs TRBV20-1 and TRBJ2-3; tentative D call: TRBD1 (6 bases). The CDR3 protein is CSAPRTASTDTQYF. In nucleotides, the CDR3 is TGCAGTGCTCCCCGGACAGCTAGCACAGATACGCAGTATTTT.